This T cell receptor beta chain was found in a study of T cell responses to AZD1222 COVID-19 vaccine. General study points: Among the donors, most were white British and more were female, and clonal diversity was possibly underestimated. Baseline seropositives among AZD1222 recipients totaled only 6 or 7.

Comments on this clone: The target antigen is unknown.

Per the germline V gene, CDR1 is SGHVS and CDR2 is FQNEAQ. The CDR3 sequence is 15 residues long. V gave up 1 base and J gave up 3 bases; unmatched junction bases: 2. Assay: immunoSEQ multiplex PCR; the TCRdb copy retains only in-frame clones and omits some. There are approximately 150,000 clones in the sample; roughly 86% occur only once, and roughly 5.4% lies in the top ten. The TCR sequence derives from an adult who received the MenACWY meningococcal vaccine as a control. The V call is TRBV7-8, the J call TRBJ2-1; 8 nucleotides line up with TRBD1. This sample comprised peripheral blood, obtained 28 days after the second dose of the MenACWY control vaccine. The DNA for the CDR3 is TGTGCCAGCAGCTTAGGGACAGGGATCTACAATGAGCAGTTCTTC. Protein: CASSLGTGIYNEQFF.